This entry lists 2 T cell receptor beta chains sequenced from one sample in a study of blood T cell repertoires in COVID-19. Clones were sequenced by immunoSEQ multiplex PCR, and TCRdb holds only the in-frame ones, with some missing. Of roughly 360,000 clones listed, about four fifths are singletons. Sample: PBMCs or T cells enriched from blood (not recorded which). The receptors were sampled from a woman in her forties or fifties who had recovered from COVID-19.

The chain recombines TRBV20-1 with TRBJ2-7; D gene unclear. Germline CDR1 reads DFQATT; CDR2 reads SNEGSKA (reference sequence). The CDR3 runs to 10 residues. V gave up 2 bases and J gave up 5 bases, with 4 bases separating them. The CDR3 region has the DNA TGCAGTGCTAGAAAGCACGAGCAGTACTTC. It specifies CSARKHEQYF.

This clone was counted a single time. The chain couples TRBV7-2 to TRBJ2-3; D might be TRBD2 (6 bases). With 4 bases removed from V and 9 bases from J, the gap between germline ends came to 20 bases. CDR3 length equals 15 residues. Germline CDR1 SGHTA, CDR2 FQGNSA. CDR3 sequence (DNA): TGTGCCAGCAGCTACCAGCCGGACACGGGGGTCACGCAGTATTTT. It encodes CASSYQPDTGVTQYF.